Listed below are T cell receptor beta chains from one sample, sequenced in a study of cytomegalovirus exposure and HLA in healthy donors. The assay was immunoSEQ multiplex PCR, and TCRdb's table has in-frame clones only and misses some. The sample consists of 50,000 to 70,000 clones, approximately 80% of them appearing once. The sample consisted of PBMCs. The receptors stem from a male donor in good health and CMV-seronegative. Each CDR3 is given with its conserved first and last residue. A D gene is named only where the DNA matches it firmly. The size entry is marked missing in some rows and otherwise reads once, few, many or a size class.

clone size	V gene	J gene	D gene	CDR3 protein	CDR3 DNA
-	TRBV5-1	TRBJ1-6	-	CASSPLYDSSSYNSPLHF	TGCGCCAGCAGCCCACTATATGACTCGAGCTCCTATAATTCACCCCTCCACTTT
-	TRBV18	TRBJ1-4	-	CASSTLQGGGEKLFF	TGTGCCAGCTCAACCCTTCAGGGAGGAGGCGAAAAACTGTTTTTT
-	TRBV18	TRBJ2-5	-	CASSPSGVLETQYF	TGTGCCAGCTCACCCTCGGGTGTCCTTGAGACCCAGTACTTC
-	TRBV6-5	TRBJ2-3	TRBD2	CASSSRLAGGSDTQYF	TGTGCCAGCAGTTCCAGACTAGCGGGGGGTTCAGATACGCAGTATTTT
-	TRBV7-2	TRBJ1-3	-	CASSLVSGNTIYF	TGTGCCAGCAGCCTCGTCTCTGGAAACACCATATATTTT
-	TRBV7-6	TRBJ2-7	-	CASSLARGYYEQYF	TGTGCCAGCAGCTTAGCGCGGGGCTACTACGAGCAGTACTTC
-	TRBV7-2	TRBJ2-2	TRBD2	CASRLGGKLFF	TGTGCCAGCAGACTGGGGGGGAAGCTGTTTTTT
once	TRBV19	TRBJ2-2	-	CASSPLGGDTGELFF	TGTGCCAGTAGTCCCCTAGGGGGGGACACCGGGGAGCTGTTTTTT
-	TRBV7-9	TRBJ2-7	-	CASSLAGGQDLSYEQYF	TGTGCCAGCAGCTTAGCGGGAGGACAGGACCTCTCCTACGAGCAGTACTTC
-	TRBV5-4	TRBJ1-1	TRBD1	CASSLESRGLNTEAFF	TGTGCCAGCAGCTTGGAGAGCAGGGGGCTGAACACTGAAGCTTTCTTT
-	TRBV5-1	TRBJ2-7	TRBD1	CASSFVLGGDEQYF	TGCGCCAGCAGCTTTGTTTTAGGGGGCGACGAGCAGTACTTC